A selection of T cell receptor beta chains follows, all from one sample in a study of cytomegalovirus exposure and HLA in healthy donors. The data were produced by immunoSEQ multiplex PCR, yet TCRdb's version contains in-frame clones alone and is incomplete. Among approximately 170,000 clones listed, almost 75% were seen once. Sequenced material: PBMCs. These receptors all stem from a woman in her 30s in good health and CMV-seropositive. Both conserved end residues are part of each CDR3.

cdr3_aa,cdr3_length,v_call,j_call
CASSPFSPGQGTIGYTF,17,TRBV18,TRBJ1-2
CASSFAWARTSGSYEQYF,18,TRBV28,TRBJ2-7
CASSLVGQGGHEQYF,15,TRBV13,TRBJ2-7
CASSLERGRGPETQYF,16,TRBV27,TRBJ2-5
CAISSGVAGTDTQYF,15,TRBV10-3,TRBJ2-3
CASTGTVESTDTQYF,15,TRBV5-1,TRBJ2-3
CSVLAALGTQYF,12,TRBV29-1,TRBJ2-5
CASSPGTGGSYEQYF,15,TRBV7-7,TRBJ2-7
CAISEVLAGEPQSAYEQYF,19,TRBV10-3,TRBJ2-7
CASSQEEVAGLETQYF,16,TRBV4-1,TRBJ2-5
CASSSRSGLTSGTYEQYF,18,TRBV5-1,TRBJ2-7
CASSFLGSGYEQYF,14,TRBV19,TRBJ2-7
CASSLGGRAANEQFF,15,TRBV7-6,TRBJ2-1
CASSAGTTFEQYF,13,TRBV7-9,TRBJ2-7
CASSEAQGGEAFF,13,TRBV2,TRBJ1-1
CASSVGGTDTQYF,13,TRBV6-1,TRBJ2-3
CASSPETGVETQYF,14,TRBV18,TRBJ2-5
CASSFESLNQPQHF,14,TRBV7-9,TRBJ1-5
CASSLVERTEAFF,13,TRBV5-4,TRBJ1-1
CASSQGDRGQDTIYF,15,TRBV4-1,TRBJ1-3
CASSPSLGNEKLFF,14,TRBV5-1,TRBJ1-4
CASRAGINYGYTF,13,TRBV28,TRBJ1-2
CASRLGWAGELFF,13,TRBV7-2,TRBJ2-2
CASREAGVSGEQYF,14,TRBV5-6,TRBJ2-7
CASSERSGQSLSGNTIYF,18,TRBV5-5,TRBJ1-3
CASSLLQGTGELFF,14,TRBV27,TRBJ2-2
CASSPGLAEKLFF,13,TRBV18,TRBJ1-4
CASSFRGLRTEAFF,14,TRBV28,TRBJ1-1
CASSLAGQGRAFF,13,TRBV5-1,TRBJ1-1
CASSLQGIEKLFF,13,TRBV5-6,TRBJ1-4
CASSYSMGLGSGDYEQYF,18,TRBV6-4,TRBJ2-7
CASSFNEGGGAETQYF,16,TRBV27,TRBJ2-5